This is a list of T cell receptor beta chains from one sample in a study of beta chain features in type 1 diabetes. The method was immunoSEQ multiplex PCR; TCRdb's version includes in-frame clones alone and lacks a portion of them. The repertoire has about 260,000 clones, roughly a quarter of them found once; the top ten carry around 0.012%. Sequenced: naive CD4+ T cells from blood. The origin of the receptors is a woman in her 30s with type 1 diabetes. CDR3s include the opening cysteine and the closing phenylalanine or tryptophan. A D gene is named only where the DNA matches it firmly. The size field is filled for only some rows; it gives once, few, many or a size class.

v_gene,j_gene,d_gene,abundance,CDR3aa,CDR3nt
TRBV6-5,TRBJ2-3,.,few,CASSTRRGTDTQYF,TGTGCCAGCAGTACCAGGCGTGGCACAGATACGCAGTATTTT
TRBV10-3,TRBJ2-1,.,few,CAISLNREVNEQFF,TGTGCCATCAGTTTGAACAGGGAAGTTAATGAGCAGTTCTTC
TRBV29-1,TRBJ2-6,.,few,CSVDQGSGANVLTF,TGCAGCGTTGATCAGGGCTCTGGGGCCAACGTCCTGACTTTC
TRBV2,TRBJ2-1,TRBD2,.,CASNRGSKLAGGIYNEQFF,TGTGCCAGCAATCGAGGATCGAAACTAGCGGGAGGAATCTACAATGAGCAGTTCTTC
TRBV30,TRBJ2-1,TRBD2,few,CAWCGLGGYNEQFF,TGTGCCTGGTGCGGACTAGGAGGGTACAATGAGCAGTTCTTC
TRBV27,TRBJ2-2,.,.,CASSLRWQRANTGELFF,TGTGCCAGCAGTTTAAGGTGGCAGCGAGCGAACACCGGGGAGCTGTTTTTT
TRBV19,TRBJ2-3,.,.,CASSIDLGGSTDTQYF,TGTGCCAGTAGTATAGATCTCGGCGGGAGCACAGATACGCAGTATTTT
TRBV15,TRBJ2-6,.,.,CATSREDLGGANVLTF,TGTGCCACCAGCAGAGAAGACCTAGGTGGGGCCAACGTCCTGACTTTC
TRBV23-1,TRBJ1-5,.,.,CASGFQNQAHSNQPQHF,TGCGCCAGCGGTTTCCAGAATCAGGCCCATAGCAATCAGCCCCAGCATTTT
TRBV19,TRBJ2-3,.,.,CASSRGRTDTQYF,TGTGCCAGTAGTAGGGGGAGGACAGATACGCAGTATTTT
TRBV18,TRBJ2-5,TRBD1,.,CASSSPTGGQQETQYF,TGTGCCAGCTCCTCTCCGACAGGGGGCCAACAAGAGACCCAGTACTTC
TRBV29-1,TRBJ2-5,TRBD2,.,CSVVYPTSGLETQYF,TGCAGCGTTGTCTATCCGACTAGCGGCTTGGAGACCCAGTACTTC
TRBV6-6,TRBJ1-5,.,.,CASRLDRYNQPQHF,TGTGCCAGCAGGTTAGACAGGTACAATCAGCCCCAGCATTTT
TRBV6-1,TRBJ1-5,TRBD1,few,CASSSDRGSNQPQHF,TGTGCCAGCAGCTCTGACAGGGGTAGCAATCAGCCCCAGCATTTT
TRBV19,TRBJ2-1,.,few,CASSSSFHNEQFF,TGTGCCAGTAGTTCGAGCTTCCACAATGAGCAGTTCTTC
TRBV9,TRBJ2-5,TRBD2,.,CASSVGLAGVGETQYF,TGTGCCAGCAGCGTAGGACTAGCGGGAGTGGGTGAGACCCAGTACTTC
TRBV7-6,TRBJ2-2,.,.,CASKRVPTGELFF,TGTGCCAGCAAGAGGGTGCCCACCGGGGAGCTGTTTTTT
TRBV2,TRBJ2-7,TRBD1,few,CASSGQGNEQYF,TGTGCCAGCAGTGGACAGGGAAACGAGCAGTACTTC